This T cell receptor beta chain was captured in a study of human CD8 memory T cell subsets. The stem-like memory CD8+ T cells (TSTEM) had a CCR7+ PD-1- TIGIT- phenotype. The source of the RNA was duplicate vials containing over 130,000 sorted CD8+ T cells for each subset. Study-wide points: The overlap between stem-like memory and precursor exhausted T cell repertoires was minimal.

Libraries for TCR beta were constructed using UMI-labeled 5' RACE. TCRdb reanalyzed the 5' RACE reads and collapses them to one entry per CDR3 protein, without DNA. The table lists about 11,000 distinct CDR3 sequences. The CDR3 totals 16 residues. Germline V gene lookup returns CDR1 MNHEY and CDR2 SMNVEV (reference sequence). As for this clonotype: Antigen specificity is unknown.

V is TRBV27 and J is TRBJ2-1; TCRdb lists TRBD1, though no DNA is available to test this call. The sequenced material came from CD8+ stem-like memory T cells (TSCM and TCM) sorted from PBMCs. Subset meaning: stem-like memory CD8 T cells (TSTEM), CCR7+ PD-1- TIGIT-. The TCR comes from a human donor in good health. The CDR3 loop reads CASSHAGQGGYNEQFF.